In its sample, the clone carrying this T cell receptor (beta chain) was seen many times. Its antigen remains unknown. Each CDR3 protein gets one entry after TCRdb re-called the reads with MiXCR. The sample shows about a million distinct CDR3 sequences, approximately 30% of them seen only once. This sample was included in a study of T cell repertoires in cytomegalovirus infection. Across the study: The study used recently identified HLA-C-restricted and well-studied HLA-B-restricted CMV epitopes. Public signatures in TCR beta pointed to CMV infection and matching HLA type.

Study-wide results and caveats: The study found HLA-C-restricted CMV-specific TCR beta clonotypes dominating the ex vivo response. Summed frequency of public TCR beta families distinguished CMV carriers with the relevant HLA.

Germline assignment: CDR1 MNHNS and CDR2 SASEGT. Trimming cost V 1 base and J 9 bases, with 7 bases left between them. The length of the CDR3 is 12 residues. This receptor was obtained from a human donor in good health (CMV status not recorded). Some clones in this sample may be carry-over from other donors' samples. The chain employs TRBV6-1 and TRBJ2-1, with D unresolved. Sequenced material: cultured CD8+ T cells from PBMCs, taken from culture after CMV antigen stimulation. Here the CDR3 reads CASSEVQSEQFF. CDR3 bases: TGTGCCAGCAGTGAAGTGCAAAGTGAGCAGTTCTTC.